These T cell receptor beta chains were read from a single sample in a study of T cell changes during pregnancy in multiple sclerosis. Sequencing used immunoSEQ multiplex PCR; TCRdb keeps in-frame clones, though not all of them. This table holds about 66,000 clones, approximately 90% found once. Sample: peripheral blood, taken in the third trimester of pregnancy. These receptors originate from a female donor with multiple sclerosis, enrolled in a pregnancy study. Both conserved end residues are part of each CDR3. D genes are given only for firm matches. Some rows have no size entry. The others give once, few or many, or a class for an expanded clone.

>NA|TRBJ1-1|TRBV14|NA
CASSPMQATEAFF
TGTGCCAGCAGCCCTATGCAGGCCACTGAAGCTTTCTTT
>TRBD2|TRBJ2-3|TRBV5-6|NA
CASRFGLAGGWRGTQYF
TGTGCCAGCAGGTTCGGACTAGCGGGGGGCTGGAGAGGTACGCAGTATTTT
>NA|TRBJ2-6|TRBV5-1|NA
CASSSGTWGANVLTF
TGCGCCAGCAGCTCGGGGACTTGGGGGGCCAACGTCCTGACTTTC
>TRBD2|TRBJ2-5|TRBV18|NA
CASSRLAGGQETQYF
TGTGCCAGCTCACGACTAGCGGGGGGTCAAGAGACCCAGTACTTC
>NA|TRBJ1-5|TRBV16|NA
CASSPLQDFQSNQPQHF
TGTGCCAGCAGCCCCTTACAGGATTTTCAGTCTAATCAGCCCCAGCATTTT
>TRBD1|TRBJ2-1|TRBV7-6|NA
CASSLGDRYNEQFF
TGTGCCAGCAGCTTAGGGGACAGGTACAATGAGCAGTTCTTC
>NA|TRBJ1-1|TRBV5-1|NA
CASSPGGYTEAFF
TGCGCCAGCAGCCCCGGCGGGTACACTGAAGCTTTCTTT
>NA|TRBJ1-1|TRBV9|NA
CASSVRVSGTEAFF
TGTGCCAGCAGCGTAAGAGTGAGCGGCACTGAAGCTTTCTTT
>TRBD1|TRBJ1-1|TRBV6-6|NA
CASSYDRGHEAFF
TGTGCCAGCAGTTACGACAGGGGGCACGAAGCTTTCTTT
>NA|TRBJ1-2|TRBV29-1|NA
CSVPSPRWGRANYGYTF
TGCAGCGTTCCATCTCCCCGGTGGGGGCGAGCTAACTATGGCTACACCTTC
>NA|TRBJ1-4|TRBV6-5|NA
CASSFTVANEKLFF
TGTGCCAGCAGTTTCACTGTGGCTAATGAAAAACTGTTTTTT
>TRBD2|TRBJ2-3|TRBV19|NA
CASTVSGSSTDTQYF
TGTGCCAGTACCGTTAGCGGGTCTAGCACAGATACGCAGTATTTT
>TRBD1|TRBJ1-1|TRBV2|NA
CASKMTGGNTEAFF
TGTGCCAGCAAGATGACAGGGGGAAACACTGAAGCTTTCTTT
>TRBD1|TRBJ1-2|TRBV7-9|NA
CASSLGQGEGYTF
TGTGCCAGCAGCTTGGGACAGGGGGAAGGCTACACCTTC
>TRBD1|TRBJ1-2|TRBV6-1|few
CASSRQGADWRGYTF
TGTGCCAGCTCTCGACAGGGGGCAGATTGGCGGGGCTACACCTTC
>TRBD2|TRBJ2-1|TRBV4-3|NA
CASSPSERGGYNEQFF
TGCGCCAGCAGCCCCTCCGAGCGGGGGGGTTACAATGAGCAGTTCTTC
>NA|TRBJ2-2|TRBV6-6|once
CASSSRDRFGTGELFF
TGTGCCAGCAGTTCGAGAGACAGGTTCGGCACCGGGGAGCTGTTTTTT